This T cell receptor beta chain was profiled in a study of cytomegalovirus exposure and HLA in healthy donors. Study context: An analysis done earlier identified fewer than 140 million unique TCR beta sequences from about 179 million T cells.

As concerns this clone: Its antigen remains unidentified.

V was trimmed by 0 bases and J by 3 bases, leaving 7 bases between them. The CDR3 length is 14 residues. Germline loops: CDR1 LGHNA, CDR2 YSLEER. Study-wide results and limits: The availability of immune exposure information extended only to CMV serostatus. Across HLA loci, a later analysis found differing TCR association rates, with DRB1 most and HLA-C fewest.

Use of 60 Vbeta and 13 Jbeta primers characterized the PCR. TCRdb keeps only in-frame clones here, not all; method: immunoSEQ multiplex PCR. Among 85,000 to 120,000 clones listed, approximately 80% were seen once. The sequence derives from a male donor in good health and CMV-seropositive. Material for sequencing was PBMCs. The chain employs TRBV4-3 and TRBJ2-3, with a possible D match to TRBD2 (5 bases). This chain's CDR3 is CASSQDQRTDTQYF. CDR3 in DNA: TGCGCCAGCAGCCAAGACCAGCGGACAGATACGCAGTATTTT.